The next 32 T cell receptor beta chains were all read from a single sample in a study of CDR3 diversity in severe acne. In TCRdb, the PCR reads were re-called with MiXCR into one record per CDR3 protein. The profile covers more than 85,000 distinct CDR3 sequences, with about half appearing a single time and about 9.5% taken by the ten largest. The source material was blood. These TCRs come from a male donor in good health, serving as a control.

For this clonotype: The DNA is left out, because the CDR3 cannot be placed on it with certainty; the CDR3 is given as TCRdb lists it. The rearrangement joins TRBV12-3 or TRBV12-4 to TRBJ1-6; the table's D call, TRBD1, has no DNA check behind it. Inclusive of both ends, the CDR3 amounts to 22 amino acids. CDR3 loop: CASSLEESLSEQFFGPGTRLHF.

The rearrangement uses TRBV20-1 and TRBJ2-7, with a tentative D call TRBD1 (6 bases). Per germline, CDR1 DFQATT and CDR2 SNEGSKA (reference sequence). This CDR3 is 12 amino acids long. The V gene lost 5 bases and the J gene lost 2 bases, with 10 bases spanning the gap. Here the CDR3 DNA reads TGCAGTGCTTCCACAGGGACCTACGAGCAGTACTTC. It is translated as CSASTGTYEQYF.

This chain connects TRBV6-2 or TRBV6-3 to TRBJ1-6; D is perhaps TRBD1 (5 bases). The CDR3 has 14 residues. Germline CDR1 and CDR2: MNHEY and SVGEGT. V lost 8 bases to trimming and J lost 7 bases, with 15 bases between them. CDR3 region: CASGDQMDNSPLHF. The CDR3 nucleotides are TGTGCCAGCGGGGACCAAATGGACAATTCACCCCTCCACTTT.

V and J are TRBV20-1 and TRBJ2-7, with 10 bases that match TRBD2. CDR3 length: 14 residues. V trimming: 1 base; J trimming: 3 bases; junction bases outside the gene matches: 3. The germline CDR1 and CDR2 sequences are DFQATT and SNEGSKA (reference sequence). As DNA, the CDR3 is TGCAGTGCTAGAGCCCTAGCGGGGGTCTACGAGCAGTACTTC. Its protein product is CSARALAGVYEQYF.

J is TRBJ1-6 and V is TRBV28; D is perhaps TRBD1 (5 bases). The V end lost 6 bases, the J end lost 9 bases, and 18 bases lay between the germline ends. The CDR3 consists of 15 residues. Germline V gene lookup returns CDR1 MDHEN and CDR2 SYDVKM. The chain's CDR3 is CASRQSGTKGSPLHF. The CDR3 region has the DNA TGTGCCAGCAGGCAGTCCGGGACCAAAGGTTCACCCCTCCACTTT.

The CDR3 DNA sequence: TGTGCCAGCAGTGCGCGACAGGGGGCGCGGAGTAATGAGCAGTTCTTC. Protein: CASSARQGARSNEQFF. This rearrangement joins TRBV12-3 or TRBV12-4 to TRBJ2-1, with 10 bases identical to TRBD1. The CDR3 is made up of 16 amino acids. The V and J ends lost 5 bases and 7 bases, in that order; junction bases with no gene match: 11.

This clonotype was found many times. This rearrangement joins TRBV6-1 to TRBJ1-5, with unresolved D. CDR3 length equals 15 residues. Germline CDR1 MNHNS, CDR2 SASEGT. With 1 base removed from V and 3 bases from J, the gap between germline ends came to 10 bases. The CDR3 is CASSEEGTSNQPQHF. Here the CDR3 DNA reads TGTGCCAGCAGTGAAGAGGGCACCTCCAATCAGCCCCAGCATTTT.

This clonotype was detected many times. The chain links TRBV20-1 to TRBJ2-2; TRBD2 aligns across 7 bases. This CDR3 has 13 amino acids. Trimming cost V 1 base and J 6 bases; bases outside gene matches: 2. CDR1 is DFQATT, CDR2 SNEGSKA, per germline (reference sequence). This chain's CDR3 is CSARVGGAGELFF. Here the CDR3 DNA reads TGCAGTGCTAGAGTGGGGGGGGCCGGGGAGCTGTTTTTT.

A remark on this clonotype: One end of the junction is discordant with germline, which a read error may explain. The chain joins TRBV24-1 to TRBJ2-3; no clear D. CDR1 and CDR2 from the germline V gene are KGHDR and SFDVKD. The CDR3 has 12 residues. This CDR3 is CTTRGYTDTQYF. DNA of the CDR3: TGTACCACCAGAGGATACACAGATACGCAGTATTTT.

The chain carries TRBV24-1 and TRBJ2-5; TRBD2 aligns across 10 bases. Looked up from germline, CDR1 is KGHDR and CDR2 is SFDVKD. CDR3 length: 15 residues. The ends lost 6 bases at V and 4 bases at J; junction bases unmatched: 7. CDR3 in DNA: TGTGCCACCAGTCCCGCTAGCGGGAGAGTAGAGACCCAGTACTTC. It specifies CATSPASGRVETQYF.

This sequence joins TRBV4-1 and TRBJ1-1; TRBD1 is a possible D gene (6 bases). The CDR3 runs 15 residues. CDR1 is MGHRA, CDR2 YSYEKL, per germline. V shed 0 bases and J shed 4 bases, with 12 bases lying between them. CDR3 protein: CASSQDGGGGTEAFF. CDR3 DNA: TGCGCCAGCAGCCAAGATGGGGGCGGTGGCACTGAAGCTTTCTTT.

The chain links TRBV20-1 to TRBJ2-7; D tentatively reads TRBD1 or TRBD2 (5 bases each). Germline values: CDR1 DFQATT, CDR2 SNEGSKA (reference sequence). V was trimmed by 3 bases and J by 4 bases, leaving 13 bases between them. The CDR3 is 13 amino acids. The CDR3 sequence: CSASIGTKYEQYF. CDR3 bases: TGCAGTGCTAGCATAGGGACCAAATACGAGCAGTACTTC.

This chain connects TRBV7-2 to TRBJ2-7; 13 bases are a match to TRBD2. The CDR3 has 18 residues. With V trimmed by 5 bases and J by 0 bases, 10 bases remained unmatched. Germline CDR1 is SGHTA and CDR2 is FQGNSA. The CDR3 sequence is CASSHSGTSGKSSYEQYF. The DNA for the CDR3 is TGTGCCAGCAGCCACTCCGGGACTAGCGGGAAGAGCTCCTACGAGCAGTACTTC.

With regard to this clonotype: One end of the junction does not line up with germline, which may come from a read error. This chain joins TRBV29-1 and TRBJ1-3, with D possibly TRBD1 on 5 matching bases. The CDR3 has 14 amino acids. Germline values: CDR1 SQVTM, CDR2 ANQGSEA. CDR3 residues: CSVGGLTSGSTIYF. In nucleotides, the CDR3 is TGCAGCGTTGGGGGACTAACCTCTGGAAGCACCATATATTTT.

The rearrangement uses TRBV2 and TRBJ2-1; 10 nucleotides align to TRBD1. This CDR3 contains 14 residues. Germline V gives CDR1 SNHLY, CDR2 FYNNEI. V dropped 5 bases and J dropped 9; count of bases not matched to a gene: 7. CDR3 in DNA: TGTGCCAGCAGTCGTCCGGGACAGGGGAGTGAGCAGTTCTTC. It translates to CASSRPGQGSEQFF.

A remark on this clonotype: Germline and junction disagree at one end, which may indicate a read error. The V gene is TRBV5-1, the J gene TRBJ2-5; possibly TRBD1 or TRBD2 for D (5 bases each). The CDR3 totals 14 residues. CDR1 and CDR2 from the germline V gene are SGHRS and YFSETQ. CDR3 residues: CASSPGRPQETQYF. The CDR3 DNA is TGTGCCAGCAGCCCGGGACGTCCCCAAGAGACCCAGTACTTC.

This chain connects TRBV24-1 to TRBJ1-1; no reliable D call. With 3 bases removed from V and 8 bases from J, the gap between germline ends came to 15 bases. Germline V gene data show CDR1 as KGHDR and CDR2 as SFDVKD. This CDR3 has 14 amino acids. CDR3 residues: CATSDAAGRPEAFF. The CDR3 region has the DNA TGTGCCACCAGTGATGCGGCAGGTCGCCCAGAAGCTTTCTTT.

This chain links TRBV6-1 with TRBJ2-7; D is undetermined. The germline gives CDR1 MNHNS, CDR2 SASEGT. The CDR3 has 13 amino acids. V lost 2 bases and J lost 5, with 10 bases in between. The CDR3 nucleotides are TGTGCCAGCAGTGAAAGGCAGAACGACGAGCAGTACTTC. It is translated as CASSERQNDEQYF.

This clonotype was counted ten times or more. The chain joins TRBV3-1 to TRBJ2-1; D ambiguous. The V end was cut by 3 bases, the J end by 9 bases, with 3 bases between. The CDR3 consists of 10 residues. Germline V CDR1 and CDR2: LGHDT, YNNKEL (reference sequence). The CDR3 is CASSQLEQFF. In DNA, the CDR3 is TGTGCCAGCAGCCAGCTTGAGCAGTTCTTC.

This clonotype occurred a few times. The chain carries TRBV27 and TRBJ2-7; D uncertain. V dropped 5 bases and J dropped 4 bases, with 18 bases sitting between them. The germline V gene encodes CDR1 MNHEY and CDR2 SMNVEV (reference sequence). This CDR3 has 15 amino acids. The CDR3 DNA reads as TGTGCCAGCAGTCCCTCCGGTCCCAACCCTTACGAGCAGTACTTC. It specifies CASSPSGPNPYEQYF.

This chain joins TRBV6-2 or TRBV6-3 and TRBJ1-5, with D unclear. Trimming removed 4 bases at V and 4 bases at J, with 8 bases between. The CDR3 spans 13 residues. Germline V CDR1 and CDR2: MNHEY, SVGEGT. DNA of the CDR3: TGTGCCAGCAGTTTTCGCGGGAATCAGCCCCAGCATTTT. Translated: CASSFRGNQPQHF.

This clonotype occurred many times. The chain recombines TRBV5-1 with TRBJ2-3; the match to TRBD1 covers 7 bases. Germline V gene sequence: CDR1 SGHRS, CDR2 YFSETQ. The CDR3 consists of 15 residues. Losses at the gene ends were 0 bases for V and 5 bases for J; bases not matched to a gene: 6. The CDR3 sequence: CASSLGDRVGDTQYF. CDR3 nucleotide sequence: TGCGCCAGCAGCTTGGGAGACAGGGTGGGAGATACGCAGTATTTT.

This chain uses TRBV12-3 or TRBV12-4 with TRBJ1-3; D remains ambiguous. V was clipped by 3 bases and J by 4 bases, with 16 bases between them. This CDR3 is 16 amino acids long. The DNA for the CDR3 is TGTGCCAGCAGTTTTCGCTGGACGTTCCAAGGAAACACCATATATTTT. Encoded protein: CASSFRWTFQGNTIYF.

This clonotype was counted only a few times. The rearrangement joins TRBV19 to TRBJ2-7, with 12 bases fitting TRBD2. Germline CDR1 is LNHDA and CDR2 is SQIVND (reference sequence). The CDR3 length is 14 residues. The trim removed 3 bases at V and 4 bases at J, leaving 1 base unmatched. The CDR3 loop reads CASSIGTSGYEQYF. In DNA, the CDR3 is TGTGCCAGTAGTATCGGGACTAGCGGGTACGAGCAGTACTTC.

The J gene is TRBJ1-5, the V gene TRBV24-1, with D uncertain. The CDR3 has 14 residues. V lost 3 bases and J 5 bases, leaving 10 bases between the germline ends. Germline V lookup: CDR1 KGHDR, CDR2 SFDVKD. In DNA form, the CDR3 reads TGTGCCACCAGTGATGCCCGAGGATATCAGCCCCAGCATTTT. Translated, it gives CATSDARGYQPQHF.

The rearrangement joins TRBV7-9 to TRBJ1-2; tentative D call: TRBD1 (5 bases). The CDR3 covers 16 residues. With 3 bases removed from V and 6 bases from J, the gap between germline ends came to 20 bases. In germline, CDR1 is SEHNR, CDR2 FQNEAQ (reference sequence). The CDR3 here is CASSLEPGLTNDGYTF. For the CDR3, the DNA is TGTGCCAGCAGCTTGGAACCGGGACTGACAAACGATGGCTACACCTTC.

This clonotype was picked up many times. The chain combines TRBV4-1 with TRBJ1-6, with unresolved D. The CDR3 consists of 14 residues. V lost 0 bases and J lost 10, with 10 bases in between. Germline V CDR1 and CDR2: MGHRA, YSYEKL. The CDR3 loop reads CASSQDLQDSPLHF. The CDR3 DNA follows: TGCGCCAGCAGCCAAGATCTGCAGGACTCACCCCTCCACTTT.

The genes are TRBV20-1 and TRBJ2-7; TRBD2 matches 12 bases. After removal of 6 bases from V and 4 bases from J, the junction contained 7 bases not matched to a gene. The CDR3 length is 14 residues. Germline CDR1 and CDR2: DFQATT and SNEGSKA (reference sequence). CDR3 in DNA: TGCAGTGCCGTCCGACTAGCGGGAGAGTACGAGCAGTACTTC. Translating gives CSAVRLAGEYEQYF.

The chain is built from TRBV20-1 and TRBJ2-5, with TRBD2 identical over 8 bases. Trimming cost V 6 bases and J 11 bases; bases outside gene matches: 17. The CDR3 sequence is 14 residues long. Germline V lookup: CDR1 DFQATT, CDR2 SNEGSKA (reference sequence). The CDR3 sequence: CSASLAGPDGEQYF. In DNA, the CDR3 is TGCAGTGCGAGTTTAGCGGGACCCGATGGAGAGCAGTACTTC.

This clonotype was seen at least ten times. The chain uses TRBV6-1 and TRBJ1-3; possible D gene TRBD1, 5 bases. The germline V gene encodes CDR1 MNHNS and CDR2 SASEGT. CDR3 length: 13 amino acids. Trimming took 0 bases from V and 9 from J, leaving 9 bases between them. The CDR3 DNA follows: TGTGCCAGCAGTGAAGCGGGACGGGGCACCATATATTTT. It codes for CASSEAGRGTIYF.

V usage is TRBV7-3 and J usage is TRBJ2-7; 13 bases line up with TRBD2. Germline-derived CDR1 and CDR2 are SGHTA and FQGTGA. Losses at the gene ends were 5 bases for V and 4 bases for J; bases not matched to a gene: 2. There are 14 residues in the CDR3. Written as DNA, the CDR3 is TGTGCCAGCAGCCGGACTAGCGGGAGATACGAGCAGTACTTC. This codes for CASSRTSGRYEQYF.

This clonotype appeared a single time. This sequence joins TRBV4-3 and TRBJ2-7; 8 bases are shared with TRBD2. V lost 1 base and J lost 2; bases outside the gene matches: 7. The length of the CDR3 is 16 residues. Germline assignment: CDR1 LGHNA and CDR2 YSLEER. CDR3: CASSQGWTSRPYEQYF. The DNA for the CDR3 is TGCGCCAGCAGCCAAGGGTGGACTAGCAGACCCTACGAGCAGTACTTC.